The source of this TCR beta chain is a study of spatial heterogeneity in lung cancer. The CDR3 spans 13 residues. The germline CDR1 and CDR2 sequences are SQVTM and ANQGSEA. V was trimmed by 7 bases and J by 0 bases, leaving 12 bases between them. Time point defined: sample taken at primary tumor resection. TCRdb re-derived calls from the 5' RACE reads in MiXCR, one entry per CDR3 protein. Among about 7,900 distinct CDR3 sequences listed, 4% to 5.5% were seen once. This clonotype came up many times. The TCR was taken from a male donor with early-stage non-small cell lung cancer. The chain links TRBV29-1 to TRBJ1-2; D not certain. This material consisted of PBMCs, taken at surgery. CDR3 nucleotides: TGCAGCGGGGGAGTCAGCTCTAACTATGGCTACACCTTC. The encoded protein is CSGGVSSNYGYTF.